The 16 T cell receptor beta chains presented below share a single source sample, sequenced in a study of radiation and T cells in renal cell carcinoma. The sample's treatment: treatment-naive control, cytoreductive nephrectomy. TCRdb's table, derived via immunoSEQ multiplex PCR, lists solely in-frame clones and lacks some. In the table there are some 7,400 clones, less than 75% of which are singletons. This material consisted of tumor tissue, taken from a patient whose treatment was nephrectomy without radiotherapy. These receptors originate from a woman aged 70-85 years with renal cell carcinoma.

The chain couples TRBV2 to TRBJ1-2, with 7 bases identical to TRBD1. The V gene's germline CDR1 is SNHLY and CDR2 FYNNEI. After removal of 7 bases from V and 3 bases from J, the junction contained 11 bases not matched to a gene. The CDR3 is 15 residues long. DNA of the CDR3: TGTGCCAGCATCCTGGGGAGAGGGGGCGACTATGGCTACACCTTC. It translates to CASILGRGGDYGYTF.

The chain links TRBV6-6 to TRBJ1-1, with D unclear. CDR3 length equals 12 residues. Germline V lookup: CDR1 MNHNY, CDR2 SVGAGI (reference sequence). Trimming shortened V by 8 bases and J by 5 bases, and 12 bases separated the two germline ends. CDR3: CASGPITTEAFF. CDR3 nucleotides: TGTGCCAGCGGGCCAATAACAACTGAAGCTTTCTTT.

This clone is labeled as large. CDR3 sequence (DNA): TGTGCCTGGGCGAACAGGGGATCCGGGGAGCTGTTTTTT. Its protein product is CAWANRGSGELFF. This chain uses TRBV30 with TRBJ2-2, with TRBD1 matching over 7 bases. CDR1 GTSNPN and CDR2 SVGIG come from the germline V gene (reference sequence). The CDR3 loop spans 13 amino acids. Trimming took 5 bases from V and 6 from J; bases not matched to a gene: 6.

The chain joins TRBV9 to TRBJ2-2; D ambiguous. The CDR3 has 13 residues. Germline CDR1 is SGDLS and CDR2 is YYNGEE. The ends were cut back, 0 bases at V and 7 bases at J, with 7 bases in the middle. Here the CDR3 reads CASSVAGNGELFF. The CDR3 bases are TGTGCCAGCAGCGTAGCTGGGAACGGGGAGCTGTTTTTT.

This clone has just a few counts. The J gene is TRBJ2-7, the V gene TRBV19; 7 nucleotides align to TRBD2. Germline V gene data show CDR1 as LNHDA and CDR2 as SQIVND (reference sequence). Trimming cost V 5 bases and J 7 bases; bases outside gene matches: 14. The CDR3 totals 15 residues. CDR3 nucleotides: TGTGCCAGTAGTGCCGGGACTACCTCCGTAGGTGAGCAGTACTTC. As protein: CASSAGTTSVGEQYF.

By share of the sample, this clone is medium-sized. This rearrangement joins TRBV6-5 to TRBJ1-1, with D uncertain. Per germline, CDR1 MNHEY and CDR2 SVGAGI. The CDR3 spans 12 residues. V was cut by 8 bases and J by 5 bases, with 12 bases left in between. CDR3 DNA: TGTGCCAGCGGGCCAATAACAACTGAAGCTTTCTTT. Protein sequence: CASGPITTEAFF.

The CDR3 DNA reads as TGTGCCAGCAGTTATCATCGAGGAGGGGGCGGCACTGAAGCTTTCTTT. Its protein is CASSYHRGGGGTEAFF. V is TRBV6-5 and J is TRBJ1-1, with TRBD1 matching over 7 bases. Germline values: CDR1 MNHEY, CDR2 SVGAGI. The CDR3 has 16 amino acids. V trimming: 3 bases; J trimming: 4 bases; junction bases outside the gene matches: 11.

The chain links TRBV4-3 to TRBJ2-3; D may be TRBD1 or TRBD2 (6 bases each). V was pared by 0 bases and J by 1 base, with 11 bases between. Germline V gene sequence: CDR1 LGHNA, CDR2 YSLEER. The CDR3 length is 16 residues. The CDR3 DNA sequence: TGCGCCAGCAGCCAAGAACCCGGGGGCCGCACAGATACGCAGTATTTT. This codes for CASSQEPGGRTDTQYF.

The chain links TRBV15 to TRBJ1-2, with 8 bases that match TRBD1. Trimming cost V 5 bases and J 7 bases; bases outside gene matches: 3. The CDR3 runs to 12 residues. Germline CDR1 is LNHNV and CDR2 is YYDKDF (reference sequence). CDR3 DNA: TGTGCCACCAGCGGACAGGGATTTGGCTACACCTTC. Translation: CATSGQGFGYTF. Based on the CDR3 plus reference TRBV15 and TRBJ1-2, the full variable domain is DAMVIQNPRYQVTQFGKPVTLSCSQTLNHNVMYWYQQKSSQAPKLLFHYYDKDFNNEADTPDNFQSRRPNTSFCFLDIRSPGLGDTAMYLCATSGQGFGYTFGSGTRLTVV.

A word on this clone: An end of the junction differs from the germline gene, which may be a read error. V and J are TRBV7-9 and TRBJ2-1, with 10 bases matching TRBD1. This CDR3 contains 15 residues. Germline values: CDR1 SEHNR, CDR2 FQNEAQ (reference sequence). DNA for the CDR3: TGCGCCAGCAGCCGTATGGTGACAGGGGGCGATGAGCAGTTCTTC. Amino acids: CASSRMVTGGDEQFF.

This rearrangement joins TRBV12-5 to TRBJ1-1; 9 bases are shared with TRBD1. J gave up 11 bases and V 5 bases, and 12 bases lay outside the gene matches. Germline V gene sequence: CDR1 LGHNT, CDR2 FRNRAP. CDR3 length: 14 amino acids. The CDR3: CASGGRDRAIEAFF. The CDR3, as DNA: TGTGCTAGTGGTGGACGGGACAGGGCCATTGAGGCTTTCTTT.

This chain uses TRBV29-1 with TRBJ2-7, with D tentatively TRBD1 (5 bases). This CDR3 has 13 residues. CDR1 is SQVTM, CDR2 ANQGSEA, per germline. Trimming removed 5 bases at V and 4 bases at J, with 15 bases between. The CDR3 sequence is CSVSPAGLYEQYF. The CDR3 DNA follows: TGCAGCGTTTCGCCGGCAGGGTTATACGAGCAGTACTTC.

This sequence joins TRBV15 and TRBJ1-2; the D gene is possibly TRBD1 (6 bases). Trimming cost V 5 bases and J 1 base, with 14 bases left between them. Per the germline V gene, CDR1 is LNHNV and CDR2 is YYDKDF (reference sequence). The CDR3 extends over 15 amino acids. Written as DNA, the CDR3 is TGTGCCACCAGCCCAATGGCAGGGGTTAACTATGGCTACACCTTC. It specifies CATSPMAGVNYGYTF.

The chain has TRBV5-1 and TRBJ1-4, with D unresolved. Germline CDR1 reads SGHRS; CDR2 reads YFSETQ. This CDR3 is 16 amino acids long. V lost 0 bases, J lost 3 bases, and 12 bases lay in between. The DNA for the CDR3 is TGCGCCAGCAGCTTGGGGTTGGGCACCCCTAATGAAAAACTGTTTTTT. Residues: CASSLGLGTPNEKLFF.

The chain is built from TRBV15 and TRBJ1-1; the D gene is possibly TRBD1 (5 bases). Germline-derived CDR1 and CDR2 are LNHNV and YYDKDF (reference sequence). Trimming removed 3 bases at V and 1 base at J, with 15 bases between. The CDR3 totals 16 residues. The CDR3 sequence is CATSRDFDRGNTEAFF. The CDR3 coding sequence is TGTGCCACCAGCAGGGACTTCGACAGAGGGAACACTGAAGCTTTCTTT. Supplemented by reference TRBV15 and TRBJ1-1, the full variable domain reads DAMVIQNPRYQVTQFGKPVTLSCSQTLNHNVMYWYQQKSSQAPKLLFHYYDKDFNNEADTPDNFQSRRPNTSFCFLDIRSPGLGDTAMYLCATSRDFDRGNTEAFFGQGTRLTVV.

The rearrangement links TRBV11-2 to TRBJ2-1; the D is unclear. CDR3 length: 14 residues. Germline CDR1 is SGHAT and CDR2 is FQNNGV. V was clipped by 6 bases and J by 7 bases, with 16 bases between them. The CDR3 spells CASRPEGYGNEQFF. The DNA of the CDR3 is TGTGCCAGCAGACCGGAAGGGTATGGAAATGAGCAGTTCTTC.